What follows describes a single T cell receptor (beta chain). This record belongs to a study of blood T cell repertoires in COVID-19. Sequencing used immunoSEQ multiplex PCR; TCRdb keeps in-frame clones, though not all of them. The sample holds fewer than 350,000 clones, over 75% seen once. The source material was peripheral blood. This clonotype was sampled from a woman aged 30 to 39 with COVID-19, enrolled during active disease.

The CDR3 DNA reads as TGTGCCAGCAGCCTTGACAGGGGTTATGAAAAACTGTTTTTT. Translated, it gives CASSLDRGYEKLFF. J is TRBJ1-4 and V is TRBV6-5; 8 bases align to TRBD1. Germline CDR1 reads MNHEY; CDR2 reads SVGAGI. CDR3 length: 14 amino acids. With V trimmed by 6 bases and J by 6 bases, 6 bases remained unmatched.